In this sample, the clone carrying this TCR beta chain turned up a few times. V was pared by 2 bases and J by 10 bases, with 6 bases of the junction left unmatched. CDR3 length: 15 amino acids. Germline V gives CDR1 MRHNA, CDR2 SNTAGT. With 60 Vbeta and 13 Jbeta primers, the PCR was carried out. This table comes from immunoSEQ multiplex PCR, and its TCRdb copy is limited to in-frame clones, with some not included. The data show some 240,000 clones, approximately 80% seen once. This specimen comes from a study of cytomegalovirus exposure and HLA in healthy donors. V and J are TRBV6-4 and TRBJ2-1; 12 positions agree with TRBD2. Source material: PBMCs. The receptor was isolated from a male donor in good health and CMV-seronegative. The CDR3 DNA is TGTGCCAGCAGTGACAGGACTAGCGGGATTGGGGAGCAGTTCTTC. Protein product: CASSDRTSGIGEQFF.